This T cell receptor (beta chain) was observed in a study of cytomegalovirus exposure and HLA in healthy donors. Study-wide findings and caveats: One variant, a missense change in DCLRE1C, was linked in a later analysis to TCR beta V- and J-gene trimming.

In the case of this clone: The antigen remains unidentified.

PCR employed 60 Vbeta and 13 Jbeta primers. TCRdb's table, derived via immunoSEQ multiplex PCR, lists solely in-frame clones and lacks some. The sample holds a few hundred thousand clones, approximately 84% seen once. J gave up 3 bases and V 5 bases, and 5 bases lay outside the gene matches. The CDR3 runs 16 residues. CDR1 and CDR2 (germline): MNHEY, SMNVEV (reference sequence). This chain joins TRBV27 and TRBJ2-5; TRBD2 aligns across 14 bases. This TCR derives from a woman in her forties in good health and CMV-seropositive. The sequenced sample was PBMCs. The DNA of the CDR3 is TGTGCCAGCAGTATCGGACTAGCGGGGGGAAAAGAGACCCAGTACTTC. Translation gives CASSIGLAGGKETQYF.